This entry is about one T cell receptor beta chain. Antigen specificity is unknown. The sample is drawn from a study of vaccination effects on CD4 cells after COVID-19. Study in general: Participants got two doses of BNT162b2 or mRNA-1273 vaccine. Study-wide points: Healthy vaccinees showed cross-reactivity with common cold coronaviruses in only 1 of 255 vaccine-induced clones.

ViraFEST expansion of antigen-specific CD4+ T cells with viral peptide pools preceded sequencing. Cells that had been cultured for less than eleven days were the source of isolated CD4+ T cells. Testing of the vaccine recipients showed negative nucleocapsid antibodies and no prior SARS-CoV-2 infection. Researchers reported culturing over 1.5 million PBMC in each well, adding roughly 10 IU/ml IL-2 and around 9.1 ug/ml peptides. A half-volume exchange with IL-2 medium occurred on days 3 and 7. The V end was cut by 2 bases, the J end by 2 bases, with 13 bases between. The CDR3 sequence is 15 residues long. The germline gives CDR1 SGDLS, CDR2 YYNGEE. Generated by immunoSEQ multiplex PCR, the TCRdb table keeps only in-frame clones and is missing some. The sample has 25,000 to 35,000 clones, more than 70% seen once; the top ten hold around 30%.

The specimen was CD4+ T cells from PBMCs cultured with SARS-CoV-2 spike peptides, collected before COVID-19 vaccination. The chain joins TRBV9 to TRBJ2-5, with unresolved D. The TCR originated in a human donor who received a COVID-19 vaccine. As DNA, the CDR3 is TGTGCCAGCAGCGTGGCGTCAGTGGGGCAAGAGACCCAGTACTTC. It yields the protein CASSVASVGQETQYF.